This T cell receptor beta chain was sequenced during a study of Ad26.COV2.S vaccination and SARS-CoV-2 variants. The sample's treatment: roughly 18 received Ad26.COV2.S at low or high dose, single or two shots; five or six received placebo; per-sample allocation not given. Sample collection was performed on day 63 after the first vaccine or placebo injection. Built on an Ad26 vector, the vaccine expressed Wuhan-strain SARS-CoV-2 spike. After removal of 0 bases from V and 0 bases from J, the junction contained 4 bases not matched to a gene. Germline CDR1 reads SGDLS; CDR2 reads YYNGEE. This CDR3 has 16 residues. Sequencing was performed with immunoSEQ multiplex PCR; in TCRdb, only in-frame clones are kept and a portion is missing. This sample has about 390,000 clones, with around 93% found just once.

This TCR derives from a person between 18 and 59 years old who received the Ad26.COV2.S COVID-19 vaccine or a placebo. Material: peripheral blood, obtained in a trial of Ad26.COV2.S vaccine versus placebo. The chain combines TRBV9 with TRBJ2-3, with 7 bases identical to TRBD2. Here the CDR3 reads CASSVEVGGSTDTQYF. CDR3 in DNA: TGTGCCAGCAGCGTAGAGGTCGGGGGGAGCACAGATACGCAGTATTTT.